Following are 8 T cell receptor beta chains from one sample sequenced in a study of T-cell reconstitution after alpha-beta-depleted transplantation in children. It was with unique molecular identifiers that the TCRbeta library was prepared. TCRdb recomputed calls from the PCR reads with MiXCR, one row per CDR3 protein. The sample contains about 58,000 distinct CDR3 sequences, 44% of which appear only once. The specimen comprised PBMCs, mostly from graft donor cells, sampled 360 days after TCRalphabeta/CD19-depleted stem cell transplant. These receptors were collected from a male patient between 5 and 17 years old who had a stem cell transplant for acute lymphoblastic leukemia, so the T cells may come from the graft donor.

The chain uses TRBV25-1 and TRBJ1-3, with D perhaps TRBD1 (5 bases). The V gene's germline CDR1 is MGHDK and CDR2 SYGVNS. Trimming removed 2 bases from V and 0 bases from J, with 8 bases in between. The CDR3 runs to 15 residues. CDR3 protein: CASSEPGLSGNTIYF. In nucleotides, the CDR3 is TGTGCCAGCAGTGAACCAGGGCTCTCTGGAAACACCATATATTTT.

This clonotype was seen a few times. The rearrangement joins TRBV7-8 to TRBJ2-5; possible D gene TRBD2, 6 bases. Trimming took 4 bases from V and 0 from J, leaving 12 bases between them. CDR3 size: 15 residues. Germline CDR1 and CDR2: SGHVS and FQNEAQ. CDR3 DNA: TGTGCCAGCAGCTCCTGGGTAGCGGACCAAGAGACCCAGTACTTC. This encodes CASSSWVADQETQYF.

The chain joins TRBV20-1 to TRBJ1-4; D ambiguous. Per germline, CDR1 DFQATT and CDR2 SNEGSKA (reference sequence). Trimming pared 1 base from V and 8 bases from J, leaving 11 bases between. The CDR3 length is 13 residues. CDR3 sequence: CSARGGFTEKLFF. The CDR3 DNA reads TGCAGTGCTAGAGGGGGATTTACCGAAAAACTGTTTTTT.

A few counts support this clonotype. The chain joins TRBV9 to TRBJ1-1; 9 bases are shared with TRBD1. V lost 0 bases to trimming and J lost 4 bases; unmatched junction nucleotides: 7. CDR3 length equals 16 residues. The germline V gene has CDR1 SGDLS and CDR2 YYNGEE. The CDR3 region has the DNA TGTGCCAGCAGCGTAGCGACAGGGGGGTTGTTCACTGAAGCTTTCTTT. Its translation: CASSVATGGLFTEAFF.

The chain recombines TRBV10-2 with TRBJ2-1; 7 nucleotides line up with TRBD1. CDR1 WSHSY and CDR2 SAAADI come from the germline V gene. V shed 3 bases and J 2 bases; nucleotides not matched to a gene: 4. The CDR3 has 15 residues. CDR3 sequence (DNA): TGCGCCAGCAGTGATTCAGGGGGAGCCTACAATGAGCAGTTCTTC. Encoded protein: CASSDSGGAYNEQFF.

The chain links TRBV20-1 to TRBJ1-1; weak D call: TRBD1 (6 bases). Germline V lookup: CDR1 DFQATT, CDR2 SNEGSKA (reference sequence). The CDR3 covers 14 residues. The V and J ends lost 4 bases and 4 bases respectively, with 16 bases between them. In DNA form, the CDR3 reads TGCAGTGCTATCCGTCCGGGGGCAGGCACTGAAGCTTTCTTT. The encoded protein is CSAIRPGAGTEAFF.

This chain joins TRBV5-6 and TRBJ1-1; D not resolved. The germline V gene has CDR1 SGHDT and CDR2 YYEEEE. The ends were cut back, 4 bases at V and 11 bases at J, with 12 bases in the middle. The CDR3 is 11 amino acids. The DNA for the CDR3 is TGTGCCAGCAGCCTAAAAAAAGCGGCTTTCTTT. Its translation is CASSLKKAAFF.

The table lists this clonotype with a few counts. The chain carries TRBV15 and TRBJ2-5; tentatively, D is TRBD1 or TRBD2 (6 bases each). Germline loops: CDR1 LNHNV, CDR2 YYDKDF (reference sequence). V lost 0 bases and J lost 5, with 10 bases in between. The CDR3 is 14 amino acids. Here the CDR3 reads CATSRDRGGETQYF. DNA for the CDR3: TGTGCCACCAGCAGAGATAGAGGGGGGGAGACCCAGTACTTC.